The 27 T cell receptor beta chains in this list originate from one sample, sequenced in a study of T cell changes during pregnancy in multiple sclerosis. TCRdb keeps only in-frame clones here, not all; method: immunoSEQ multiplex PCR. The sample consists of 40,000 to 60,000 clones, roughly 90% of them appearing once. The sequencing here drew on peripheral blood, taken in the first trimester of pregnancy. The receptors originated from a female donor in good health, enrolled as a control in a pregnancy study.

This CDR3 reads CASSSTGGAPYNSPLHF. The DNA of the CDR3 is TGTGCCAGCAGCTCGACAGGGGGCGCGCCCTATAATTCACCCCTCCACTTT. This chain links TRBV5-6 with TRBJ1-6; 10 bases map to TRBD1. Trimming took 3 bases from V and 2 from J; bases not matched to a gene: 5. The length of the CDR3 is 17 residues. Germline CDR1 and CDR2: SGHDT and YYEEEE. The full variable domain, in which reference TRBV5-6 and TRBJ1-6 provide the parts outside the CDR3, is DAGVTQSPTHLIKTRGQQVTLRCSPKSGHDTVSWYQQALGQGPQFIFQYYEEEERQRGNFPDRFSGHQFPNYSSELNVNALLLGDSALYLCASSSTGGAPYNSPLHFGNGTRLTVT.

This clone appeared a single time. The chain employs TRBV4-3 and TRBJ2-1; 7 positions match TRBD2. After removal of 3 bases from V and 2 bases from J, the junction contained 4 bases not matched to a gene. This CDR3 region has 15 residues. Germline assignment: CDR1 LGHNA and CDR2 YSLEER. The DNA for the CDR3 is TGCGCCAGCAGCCAGGTAGCGGGTGCCTACAATGAGCAGTTCTTC. Its translation: CASSQVAGAYNEQFF.

This clone was counted once. The V call is TRBV28, the J call TRBJ2-5, with 10 positions matching TRBD2. The CDR3 covers 17 residues. The ends lost 4 bases at V and 1 base at J; junction bases unmatched: 9. Germline V gene data show CDR1 as MDHEN and CDR2 as SYDVKM. The CDR3 sequence is CASSYSPTSGTQETQYF. The DNA of the CDR3 is TGTGCCAGCAGTTACTCCCCAACTAGCGGGACCCAAGAGACCCAGTACTTC.

The CDR3 DNA reads TGTGCCAGCAGCTTAAGGAGGGGTGAAGCTTTCTTT. Translation: CASSLRRGEAFF. V and J are TRBV28 and TRBJ1-1, with D possibly TRBD1 on 5 matching bases. The CDR3 runs 12 residues. The V gene's germline CDR1 is MDHEN and CDR2 SYDVKM. Deletions cut 6 bases from V and 7 bases from J, with 12 bases between. The whole variable domain, filled in from reference TRBV28 and TRBJ1-1, reads DVKVTQSSRYLVKRTGEKVFLECVQDMDHENMFWYRQDPGLGLRLIYFSYDVKMKEKGDIPEGYSVSREKKERFSLILESASTNQTSMYLCASSLRRGEAFFGQGTRLTVV.

This chain links TRBV27 with TRBJ2-3, with TRBD1 matching over 9 bases. J lost 3 bases, V lost 5 bases, and 9 bases had no gene match. There are 16 residues in the CDR3. Germline V gives CDR1 MNHEY, CDR2 SMNVEV (reference sequence). CDR3 sequence reads: CASSAGQGGWTDTQYF. CDR3 coding DNA: TGTGCCAGCAGTGCGGGACAGGGTGGCTGGACAGATACGCAGTATTTT.

The chain employs TRBV6-1 and TRBJ2-4; TRBD2 aligns across 11 bases. Looked up from germline, CDR1 is MNHNS and CDR2 is SASEGT. This CDR3 has 13 residues. Trimming cost V 7 bases and J 6 bases; bases outside gene matches: 2. CDR3 sequence: CASTGLAGNIQYF. Written as DNA, the CDR3 is TGTGCCAGCACAGGACTAGCGGGAAACATTCAGTACTTC.

This chain joins TRBV10-1 and TRBJ2-3; the match to TRBD1 covers 7 bases. CDR1 is WNHNN and CDR2 is SYGVQD in the germline V gene (reference sequence). The CDR3 consists of 14 residues. Trimming removed 9 bases from V and 2 bases from J; junction bases left unmatched: 8. CDR3 in amino acids: CARTTGDPTDTQYF. The CDR3 DNA reads as TGCGCCAGAACTACAGGGGATCCCACAGATACGCAGTATTTT.

The J gene is TRBJ2-2, the V gene TRBV6-6, with 7 bases aligning to TRBD1. CDR1 MNHNY and CDR2 SVGAGI come from the germline V gene (reference sequence). CDR3 size: 16 residues. V lost 4 bases and J lost 4; bases outside the gene matches: 9. Here the CDR3 reads CASSSAPGQSTGELFF. The DNA of the CDR3 is TGTGCCAGCAGTTCCGCGCCGGGACAGAGCACCGGGGAGCTGTTTTTT.

The chain links TRBV5-6 to TRBJ2-5; TRBD2 is a possible D gene (5 bases). The assigned J gene may be wrong: the sequence end matches TRBJ2-7 better. CDR1 SGHDT and CDR2 YYEEEE come from the germline V gene. The CDR3 is made up of 13 amino acids. The CDR3 here is CASSLRDRYEQYF. CDR3 sequence (DNA): TGTGCCAGCAGCTTGCGGGATCGCTACGAGCAGTACTTC.

The J gene is TRBJ2-7, the V gene TRBV6-5, with 7 positions matching TRBD1. Per the germline V gene, CDR1 is MNHEY and CDR2 is SVGAGI. The CDR3 is made up of 15 amino acids. Trimming took 0 bases from V and 1 from J; bases not matched to a gene: 3. The chain's CDR3 is CASSYSGQESYEQYF. For the CDR3, the DNA is TGTGCCAGCAGTTACTCTGGACAGGAGTCCTACGAGCAGTACTTC.

This chain links TRBV27 with TRBJ2-7; TRBD2 aligns across 9 bases. The V and J ends lost 3 bases and 7 bases, in that order; junction bases with no gene match: 4. The V gene's germline CDR1 is MNHEY and CDR2 SMNVEV (reference sequence). This CDR3 is built from 13 residues. The chain's CDR3 is CASSFLAGREQYF. For the CDR3, the DNA is TGTGCCAGCAGTTTTCTAGCGGGAAGGGAGCAGTACTTC.

This sequence joins TRBV5-1 and TRBJ1-2; tentatively, D is TRBD1 (6 bases). This CDR3 has 12 amino acids. Trimming cost V 0 bases and J 8 bases, with 8 bases left between them. Germline V CDR1 and CDR2: SGHRS, YFSETQ. The CDR3 here is CASSLDRDGYTF. The CDR3 nucleotides are TGCGCCAGCAGCTTGGACAGGGACGGCTACACCTTC.

This clone was seen once. The rearrangement joins TRBV7-9 to TRBJ2-2; 7 bases map to TRBD1. This CDR3 is 17 amino acids long. Germline CDR1 is SEHNR and CDR2 is FQNEAQ (reference sequence). V was pared by 4 bases and J by 0 bases, with 8 bases of the junction left unmatched. The CDR3 protein is CASSSLGGLTNTGELFF. The CDR3 DNA follows: TGTGCCAGCAGCTCCTTAGGGGGCCTAACGAACACCGGGGAGCTGTTTTTT.

This chain links TRBV5-8 with TRBJ1-1, with D perhaps matching TRBD1 (6 bases). With 4 bases removed from V and 8 bases from J, the gap between germline ends came to 15 bases. This CDR3 spans 13 amino acids. From germline, CDR1 is SGHTS and CDR2 YDEGEE. CDR3: CASSRQVKGEAFF. In DNA form, the CDR3 reads TGTGCCAGCAGCCGACAGGTCAAAGGAGAAGCTTTCTTT.

V gene TRBV29-1 combines with J gene TRBJ1-2; D is uncertain. The germline V and J ends were trimmed by 4 bases and 6 bases, with 9 bases remaining between them. The V gene's germline CDR1 is SQVTM and CDR2 ANQGSEA. The CDR3 covers 11 residues. The CDR3 DNA sequence: TGCAGCGTTGTTGAGGGCGATGGCTACACCTTC. This gives the protein CSVVEGDGYTF.

The gene calls are TRBV2 and TRBJ2-1, with 7 bases fitting TRBD2. V gave up 1 base and J gave up 12 bases; unmatched junction bases: 6. The CDR3 is 13 amino acids. From germline, CDR1 is SNHLY and CDR2 FYNNEI. CDR3 in amino acids: CASSEDWPGGQFF. CDR3 coding DNA: TGTGCCAGCAGTGAAGATTGGCCGGGGGGGCAGTTCTTC.

The genes are TRBV7-2 and TRBJ2-1; 14 bases match TRBD2. In germline, CDR1 is SGHTA, CDR2 FQGNSA. The CDR3 covers 17 residues. Trimming at V came to 1 base and at J to 4 bases, leaving 3 bases not matched to a gene. The DNA of the CDR3 is TGTGCCAGCAGCTTAGGCAGACTAGCGGGAGGGTACAATGAGCAGTTCTTC. This codes for CASSLGRLAGGYNEQFF.

This clone has only one observation. This chain links TRBV5-6 with TRBJ2-2; 9 nucleotides align to TRBD2. Per the germline V gene, CDR1 is SGHDT and CDR2 is YYEEEE. Unmatched junction bases numbered 9, after V lost 5 bases and J lost 4 bases. The CDR3 covers 16 residues. CDR3 DNA sequence: TGTGCCAGCAGTTTGAGACTAGCGGACACCACCGGGGAGCTGTTTTTT. Its protein product is CASSLRLADTTGELFF.

The chain has TRBV18 and TRBJ2-7; perhaps TRBD1 as D (6 bases). This CDR3 spans 15 amino acids. Germline V gene sequence: CDR1 KGHSH, CDR2 LQKENI. V lost 0 bases, J lost 2 bases, and 11 bases lay in between. The CDR3 protein is CASSPPNRETYEQYF. The CDR3 nucleotides are TGTGCCAGCTCACCACCGAACAGGGAAACCTACGAGCAGTACTTC.

The rearrangement links TRBV6-4 to TRBJ1-5; tentative D call: TRBD1 (6 bases). Between the trimmed V and J ends, which lost 3 bases and 3 bases, there was a span of 6 bases. The germline V gene encodes CDR1 MRHNA and CDR2 SNTAGT. The CDR3 has 13 residues. CDR3 nucleotides: TGTGCCAGCAGTGAGGGGGCCAATCAGCCCCAGCATTTT. It codes for CASSEGANQPQHF.

The rearrangement joins TRBV2 to TRBJ1-4, with 7 bases identical to TRBD1. The germline V gene encodes CDR1 SNHLY and CDR2 FYNNEI. The CDR3 contains 13 residues. Losses at the gene ends were 7 bases for V and 7 bases for J; bases not matched to a gene: 6. The CDR3 nucleotides are TGTGCCAGCACCGACAGGGCGCGTGAAAAACTGTTTTTT. Protein product: CASTDRAREKLFF. Together with reference TRBV2 and TRBJ1-4, the CDR3 gives the full variable domain: EPEVTQTPSHQVTQMGQEVILRCVPISNHLYFYWYRQILGQKVEFLVSFYNNEISEKSEIFDDQFSVERPDGSNFTLKIRSTKLEDSAMYFCASTDRAREKLFFGSGTQLSVL.

V is TRBV6-4 and J is TRBJ1-4; 7 bases align to TRBD1. Trimming took 0 bases from V and 8 from J; bases not matched to a gene: 9. This CDR3 region has 16 residues. CDR1 is MRHNA, CDR2 SNTAGT, per germline. CDR3 coding DNA: TGTGCCAGCAGTGACTCAGACCGGGACAGAGGGGAAAAACTGTTTTTT. The encoded protein is CASSDSDRDRGEKLFF.

V gene TRBV7-9 combines with J gene TRBJ2-4; 12 nucleotides line up with TRBD1. The CDR3 is made up of 18 amino acids. CDR1 SEHNR and CDR2 FQNEAQ come from the germline V gene (reference sequence). Trimming took 5 bases from V and 0 from J; bases not matched to a gene: 8. DNA of the CDR3: TGTGCCAGCAGCCCCGGGACAGGGGGCACTGTAGCCAAAAACATTCAGTACTTC. It is translated as CASSPGTGGTVAKNIQYF.

The V and J genes are TRBV28 and TRBJ2-1; a weak D match, TRBD1 (6 bases). With 8 bases removed from V and 0 bases from J, the gap between germline ends came to 11 bases. There are 14 residues in the CDR3. The germline V gene encodes CDR1 MDHEN and CDR2 SYDVKM. CDR3 sequence: CASVGQSSYNEQFF. The CDR3 nucleotides are TGTGCCAGCGTAGGACAGAGCTCCTACAATGAGCAGTTCTTC.

J is TRBJ2-3 and V is TRBV5-4; 7 bases align to TRBD2. The CDR3 spans 19 residues. From germline, CDR1 is SGHNT and CDR2 YYREEE (reference sequence). The J segment lost 4 bases and the V segment lost 4 bases, leaving 21 bases of the junction unmatched. This chain's CDR3 is CASSPGGLAGTKPPDTQYF. CDR3 nucleotide sequence: TGTGCCAGCAGCCCGGGGGGACTGGCCGGGACCAAGCCCCCAGATACGCAGTATTTT.

The rearrangement uses TRBV10-3 and TRBJ2-7, with a weak D call TRBD2 (6 bases). V was trimmed by 0 bases and J by 7 bases, leaving 13 bases between them. Germline CDR1 ENHRY, CDR2 SYGVKD. The CDR3 spans 14 residues. The CDR3 coding sequence is TGTGCCATCAGTGAGTCTGCCGGACTAAGGGAGCAGTACTTC. It codes for CAISESAGLREQYF.

The rearrangement joins TRBV27 to TRBJ1-2, with D possibly TRBD1 on 6 matching bases. Looked up from germline, CDR1 is MNHEY and CDR2 is SMNVEV (reference sequence). V was shortened by 6 bases and J by 4 bases, with 21 bases between the two germline ends. The CDR3 is 16 amino acids. The CDR3 DNA reads as TGTGCCAGCAGCCGGGGGGCAGGCTGGGGAACCTATGGCTACACCTTC. Protein: CASSRGAGWGTYGYTF.